Here is one T cell receptor beta chain with its context. Its antigen remains undetermined. No base quality information exists; no much larger clone differs at one position. V and J lose 6 bases and 4 bases, and a span of 16 bases separates them. From cysteine to phenylalanine, the CDR3 is 15 amino acids long. Just CDR3 DNA is preserved here, 45 bases in frame from base 1. CDR1 LGHDT and CDR2 YNNKEL were looked up in the germline V gene (reference sequence). This specimen belongs to a study of T-cell memory formation after mild COVID-19 (dated by TCRdb to about 2021). The study in broad terms: Most TCR sequence clusters were specific to one of the two donors. Longitudinal TCRalpha and TCRbeta repertoire sequencing tracked T-cell clones expanding and contracting after mild COVID-19 in a couple of donors. Two young, previously healthy adult volunteers, one female and one male, were included in the cohort. Study-wide findings and limitations: Clones that contracted from day 15 to 85 showed balanced CD4/CD8 phenotypes, whereas a second wave of clones that expanded from day 15 to 37 leaned towards CD4+. Contracting CD4+ clones were located mainly in the CM and EM memory subsets, whereas CD8+ clones were found to be enriched in EMRA. Only a couple of mild cases were covered by the study, and larger cohorts that include severe cases with pre-infection samples were considered necessary. Some responding clones were detected in pre-infection memory, suggesting pre-existing cross-reactive memory T cells joined the SARS-CoV-2 response. The second-wave clones that peaked on day 37 were not confirmed to be SARS-CoV-2 specific.

Sequencing used an Illumina NovaSeq 6000. TCRalpha and TCRbeta cDNA libraries were built by 5'RACE with constant-segment primers, adding sample barcodes and unique molecular identifiers. Trizol reagent was used to extract RNA from every sample. Library amplification was performed in two PCR steps, and a second sample barcode and Illumina TruSeq adapters were introduced in the second step. Libraries were sequenced on an Illumina NovaSeq with 2 x 150 bp paired-end reads. In the paper's pipeline: Reads were demultiplexed and collapsed into UMI-guided consensus sequences with migec v1.2.7. Using mixcr v2.1.11, UMI consensuses were aligned to TRA and TRB V and J templates and then assembled into clonotypes. A clonotype was counted as expanded or contracted only when both edgeR and NoisET called the clonotype significant, with the noise models trained on biological replicates. For edgeR calls, the cutoffs were a false discovery rate-adjusted p below 0.01 and a log2 fold-change threshold of 1. PCA with hierarchical clustering of max-normalized trajectories of the 1000 most abundant clonotypes was used as exploratory dynamics analysis. Separately sequenced CD4+ and CD8+ repertoires were used to assign the CD4 or CD8 phenotype of responding clones. Starting from the raw public reads, TCRdb applied fastp trimming at Q25, assembled clones with MiXCR and retained in-frame beta chains. Every entry covers one CDR3 protein and lists the most common genes and DNA from its rows. TCRdb's processing, not the authors', yielded these V and J calls. The sample table lists a few hundred thousand distinct CDR3 sequences, 20% of them with a count of one. 21% of the sample is taken by the ten largest.

Ficoll-Paque density gradient centrifugation was used to isolate PBMCs. The V and J genes are TRBV3-1 and TRBJ1-3; no D segment can be confidently identified. This receptor was taken from a man aged 18 to 30 who had mild COVID-19 (a few samples of this study predate the infection). The sample titles of this study are shuffled in the database, so cell type and time point are left out; the donor was told from shared clones. Sequences were obtained from PBMCs or a T cell subset sorted from them (not recorded which). The CDR3 reads as follows: CASRPRAGIGNTIYF. The sequenced DNA: TGTGCCAGCAGACCCCGAGCAGGCATAGGAAACACCATATATTTT.